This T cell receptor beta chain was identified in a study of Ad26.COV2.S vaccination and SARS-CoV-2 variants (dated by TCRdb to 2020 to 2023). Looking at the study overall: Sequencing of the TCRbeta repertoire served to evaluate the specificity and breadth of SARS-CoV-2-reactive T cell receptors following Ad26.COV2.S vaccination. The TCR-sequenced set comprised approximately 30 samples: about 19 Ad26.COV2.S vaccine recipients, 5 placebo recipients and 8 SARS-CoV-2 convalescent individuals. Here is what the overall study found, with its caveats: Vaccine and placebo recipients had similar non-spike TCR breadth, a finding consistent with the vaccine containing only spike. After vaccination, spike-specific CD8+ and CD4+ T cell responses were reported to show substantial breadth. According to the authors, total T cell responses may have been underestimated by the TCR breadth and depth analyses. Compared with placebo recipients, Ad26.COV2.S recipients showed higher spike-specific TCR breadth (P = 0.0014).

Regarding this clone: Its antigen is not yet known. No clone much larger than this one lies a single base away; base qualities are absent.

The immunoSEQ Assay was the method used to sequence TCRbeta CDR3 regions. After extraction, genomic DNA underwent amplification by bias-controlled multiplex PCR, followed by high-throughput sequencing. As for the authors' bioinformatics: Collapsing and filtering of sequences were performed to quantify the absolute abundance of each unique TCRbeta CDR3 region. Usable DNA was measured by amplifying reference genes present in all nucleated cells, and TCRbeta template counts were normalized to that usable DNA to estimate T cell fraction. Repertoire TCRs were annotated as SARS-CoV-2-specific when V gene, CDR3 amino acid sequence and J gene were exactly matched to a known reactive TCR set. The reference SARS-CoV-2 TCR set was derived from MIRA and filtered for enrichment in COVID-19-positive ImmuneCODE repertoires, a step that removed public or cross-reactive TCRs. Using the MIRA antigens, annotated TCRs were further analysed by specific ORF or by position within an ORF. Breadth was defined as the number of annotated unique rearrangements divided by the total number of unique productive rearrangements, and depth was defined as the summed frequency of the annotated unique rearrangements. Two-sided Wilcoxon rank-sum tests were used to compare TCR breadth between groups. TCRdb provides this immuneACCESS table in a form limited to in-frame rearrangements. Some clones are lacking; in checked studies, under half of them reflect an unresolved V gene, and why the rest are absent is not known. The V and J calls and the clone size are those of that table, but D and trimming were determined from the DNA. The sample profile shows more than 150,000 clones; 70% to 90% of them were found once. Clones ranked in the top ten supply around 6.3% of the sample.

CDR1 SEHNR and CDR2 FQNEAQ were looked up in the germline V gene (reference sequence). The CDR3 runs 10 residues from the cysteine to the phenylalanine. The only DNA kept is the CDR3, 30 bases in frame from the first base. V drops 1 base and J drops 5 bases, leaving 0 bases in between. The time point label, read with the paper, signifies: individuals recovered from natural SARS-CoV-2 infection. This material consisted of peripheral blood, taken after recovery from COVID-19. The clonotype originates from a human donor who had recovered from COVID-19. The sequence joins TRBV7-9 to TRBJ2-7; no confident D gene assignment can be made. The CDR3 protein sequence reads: CASSLDEQYF. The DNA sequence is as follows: TGTGCCAGCAGCTTAGACGAGCAGTACTTC.